The T cell receptor (beta chain) under discussion was sequenced for a study of long-term antiretroviral therapy in people with HIV. Turning to this clone: As yet, its antigen is unknown.

Regarding the study as a whole: Transplant donor controls retained higher diversity, though diversity increased after ART. Control repertoires displayed wider CDR3 length ranges than the HIV repertoires.

The CDR3 runs to 15 residues. Germline V gene lookup returns CDR1 KGHSH and CDR2 LQKENI. V lost 3 bases and J 6 bases, leaving 15 bases between the germline ends. A v3.0 immunoSEQ assay was performed at survey level. Samples were sequenced targeting about 40,000-50,000 T-cell genomes each. TCRdb's copy holds only in-frame clones and misses some; the assay was immunoSEQ multiplex PCR. The data contain some 17,000 clones, 78% of them singletons. Each donor had at least one pre-ART and at least two post-ART PBMC samples. Sequenced here: unsorted PBMCs, sampled less than 3.3 years after starting antiretroviral therapy. V and J are TRBV18 and TRBJ1-5; maybe TRBD1 (5 bases). This sequence was found in a woman between 35 and 50 years old with HIV. CDR3 nucleotides: TGTGCCAGCTCACCGTCCAGCCAGGGCGGTCAGCCCCAGCATTTT. Its protein product is CASSPSSQGGQPQHF. The whole variable domain, filled in from reference TRBV18 and TRBJ1-5, reads NAGVMQNPRHLVRRRGQEARLRCSPMKGHSHVYWYRQLPEEGLKFMVYLQKENIIDESGMPKERFSAEFPKEGPSILRIQQVVRGDSAAYFCASSPSSQGGQPQHFGDGTRLSIL.